This entry is about one T cell receptor (beta chain). Antigen specificity is unknown. This entry is derived from a study of T cell responses to AZD1222 COVID-19 vaccine. Study-wide findings and caveats: Clonal diversity may have been underestimated, and the donors were mostly white British, with more females than males.

The germline CDR1 and CDR2 sequences are LNHDA and SQIVND (reference sequence). This CDR3 spans 18 amino acids. V trimming: 0 bases; J trimming: 2 bases; junction bases outside the gene matches: 9. Profiled with immunoSEQ multiplex PCR; TCRdb holds only in-frame clones, not every one. The sample contains 100,000 to 150,000 clones, 75% to 95% of which appear only once. This chain joins TRBV19 and TRBJ1-2, with TRBD1 identical over 10 bases. The starting material was peripheral blood, obtained 28 days after the second dose of the MenACWY control vaccine. The TCR comes from an adult who received the MenACWY meningococcal vaccine as a control. The CDR3 region is CASSIETGTGARNYGYTF. The CDR3 DNA sequence: TGTGCCAGTAGTATAGAGACCGGGACAGGGGCGCGCAACTATGGCTACACCTTC.